This T cell receptor beta chain was obtained from a study of blood T cell dynamics during melanoma immunotherapy. This CDR3 region has 16 residues. Germline CDR1 is SGHDN and CDR2 is FVKESK. Assay used: immunoSEQ multiplex PCR; TCRdb lists only in-frame clones, some missing. The sample carries some 20,000 clones, 85% to 90% recorded once. Time point noted: pre-treatment baseline. The source was blood, collected from a patient treated with checkpoint blockade. The J gene is TRBJ2-5, the V gene TRBV14; a weak D match, TRBD2 (6 bases). The end of the DNA aligns better with TRBJ2-7, so the J call may be wrong. The TCR originated in a human donor with melanoma. The CDR3 DNA reads TGTGCCAGCAGCCCCCGGGGGACCCTCAAATACTACGAGCAGTACTTC. Residues: CASSPRGTLKYYEQYF.